This T cell receptor (beta chain) was profiled in a study of beta chain features in type 1 diabetes. Study in general: There were 107,917,701 sorted cells examined across all samples. Broader study findings: A potential influence of HLA type upon TCRB rearrangement remained unresolved herein. In patients and controls equally, PCR might favor templates that are shorter.

Expressed TCRB transcripts were sequenced, since all the RNA that had been isolated was reverse transcribed. Here immunoSEQ multiplex PCR was the method, and the copy in TCRdb shows in-frame clones only, minus some. The table lists 450,000 or so clones, 9.5% to 12% of them singletons. From germline, CDR1 is SGHTA and CDR2 FQGNSA. V dropped 5 bases and J dropped 5 bases, with 21 bases sitting between them. The CDR3 has 16 amino acids. This clone has more than one count but fewer than ten. Its antigen is not known. All of the sorted populations showed purity greater than 95%. J is TRBJ1-2 and V is TRBV7-2; D possibly corresponds to TRBD1 (6 bases). The receptor comes from a woman in her late teens or twenties in good health. The sample was naive CD4+ T cells from blood. The CDR3 region is CASSPGRQGTTYGYTF. CDR3 coding DNA: TGTGCCAGCAGCCCGGGGAGGCAGGGGACGACGTATGGCTACACCTTC.